The present entry profiles one T cell receptor beta chain with its context. The target antigen is unknown. These data come from a study of cytomegalovirus exposure and HLA in healthy donors. General study findings and limits: Being indistinguishable, some V segments were excluded, TRBV6-2 and TRBV6-3 among them.

PCR used 60 Vbeta primers and 13 Jbeta primers. Sequenced by immunoSEQ multiplex PCR; TCRdb stores in-frame clones only, minus some. The table includes tens of thousands of clones, approximately 57% detected once. Per germline, CDR1 ENHRY and CDR2 SYGVKD. V dropped 9 bases and J dropped 5; count of bases not matched to a gene: 9. This CDR3 has 13 residues. The sequence came from a woman aged 25 to 39 in good health and CMV-seronegative. J is TRBJ1-2 and V is TRBV10-3; 7 bases align to TRBD1. Sequencing input: PBMCs. The CDR3 sequence is CAITGERGYGYTF. The CDR3 bases are TGTGCCATTACAGGGGAAAGGGGGTATGGCTACACCTTC.